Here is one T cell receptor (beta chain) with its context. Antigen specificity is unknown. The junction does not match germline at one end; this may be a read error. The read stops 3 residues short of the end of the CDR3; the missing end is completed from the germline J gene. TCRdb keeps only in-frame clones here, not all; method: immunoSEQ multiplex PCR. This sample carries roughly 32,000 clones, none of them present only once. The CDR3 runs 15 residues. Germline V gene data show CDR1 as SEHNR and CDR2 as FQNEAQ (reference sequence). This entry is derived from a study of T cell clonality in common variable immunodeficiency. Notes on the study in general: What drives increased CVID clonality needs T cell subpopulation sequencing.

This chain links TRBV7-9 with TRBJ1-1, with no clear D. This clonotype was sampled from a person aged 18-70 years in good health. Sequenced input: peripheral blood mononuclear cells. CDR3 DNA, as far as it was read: TGTGCCAGCAGCTTAGATGTCTCCCAGAACGCTGAA. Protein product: CASSLDVSQNAE. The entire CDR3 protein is CASSLDVSQNAEAFF.